This T cell receptor (beta chain) derives from a study of blood T cell repertoires in COVID-19. Looking at the study overall: The United States, Italy and Spain were the sources of the acute and convalescent COVID-19 samples. The analysed material was cDNA or gDNA that came from T cells, B-cell-depleted T cells, or PBMCs.

Per the study methods: Nucleated cell number was recorded as an estimate derived from reference gene primer amplification. Profiled with immunoSEQ multiplex PCR; TCRdb holds only in-frame clones, not every one. For V, J and clone size, that table is used; D and trimming come from the DNA. The sample contains hundreds of thousands of clones, 85% of which appear only once. Germline lookup yields CDR1 LNHDA and CDR2 SQIVND (reference sequence). V was shortened by 5 bases and J by 7 bases, with 15 bases between the two germline ends. The CDR3 spans 14 residues. This sequence was found in a man between 45 and 60 years old with active or convalescent COVID-19. Sequenced material: peripheral blood. This chain links TRBV19 with TRBJ1-5; D is perhaps TRBD1 (5 bases). The CDR3 region has the DNA TGTGCCAGTAGTTCCCAGGGTTCAGGGCAGCCCCAGCATTTT. Translated: CASSSQGSGQPQHF.